This entry is about one TCR beta chain. Its antigen is still unknown. This sample was included in a study of cytomegalovirus exposure and HLA in healthy donors. Study-wide results and limits: Beyond CMV serostatus, there was no information to go on about immune exposure.

Donors had nominal health at sampling but likely had unrecorded immune exposures. Vbeta (60) and Jbeta (13) primers were used in the PCR. Some clones are missing from TCRdb's copy, which holds only in-frame ones; the method was immunoSEQ multiplex PCR. Among 100,000 to 150,000 clones listed, approximately 78% were seen once. Between the trimmed V and J ends, which lost 7 bases and 3 bases, there was a span of 11 bases. This CDR3 contains 13 residues. Germline-derived CDR1 and CDR2 are MNHEY and SMNVEV (reference sequence). Specimen: PBMCs. The clonotype originates from a man aged 25-45 years in good health and CMV-seropositive. The V gene is TRBV27, the J gene TRBJ2-3, with a tentative D call TRBD1 (5 bases). The CDR3: CASTPPGTDTQYF. CDR3 DNA: TGTGCCAGCACCCCCCCAGGGACAGATACGCAGTATTTT.